These 11 T cell receptor beta chains were sequenced from one sample in a study of beta chain features in type 1 diabetes. Whole-study findings and limits: Moderately but significantly shorter TCRB CDR3s were found in Type 1 diabetes patients in all four CD4+ subsets.

For these receptors, no antigen is known. Sequencing targeted expressed TCRB transcripts, as all isolated RNA had been reverse transcribed. Profiling relied on immunoSEQ multiplex PCR, and the TCRdb table lists in-frame clones only, not all of them. The sample lists approximately 250,000 clones; 16% were seen once. Sequencing input: naive CD4+ T cells from blood. These TCRs come from a man between 25 and 39 years old with type 1 diabetes.

The chain carries TRBV4-3 and TRBJ1-2, with 7 bases fitting TRBD1. The V gene end was trimmed by 3 bases and the J gene end by 5 bases; junction bases not matched to a gene: 9. There are 15 residues in the CDR3. Germline CDR1 LGHNA, CDR2 YSLEER. The CDR3 sequence is CASSQGTGTEYGYTF. Written as DNA, the CDR3 is TGCGCCAGCAGCCAGGGAACCGGGACAGAATATGGCTACACCTTC.

The chain employs TRBV10-3 and TRBJ1-1, with D possibly being TRBD1 (6 bases). The V end was cut by 6 bases, the J end by 1 base, with 9 bases between. From germline, CDR1 is ENHRY and CDR2 SYGVKD. The CDR3 contains 13 residues. As DNA, the CDR3 is TGTGCCATCAGAGGGACACAGAACACTGAAGCTTTCTTT. This translates into CAIRGTQNTEAFF.

This chain joins TRBV5-1 and TRBJ1-1, with D unresolved. V lost 1 base and J 6 bases, leaving 10 bases between the germline ends. The germline V gene has CDR1 SGHRS and CDR2 YFSETQ. The CDR3 is made up of 13 amino acids. The DNA for the CDR3 is TGCGCCAGCAGCTTGTCCCCAGAAGCTGAAGCTTTCTTT. It specifies CASSLSPEAEAFF.

This clone was observed a few times. The chain is built from TRBV4-1 and TRBJ2-1, with D tentatively TRBD2 (5 bases). From germline, CDR1 is MGHRA and CDR2 YSYEKL. The CDR3 sequence is 18 residues long. V lost 0 bases, J lost 0 bases, and 15 bases lay in between. The CDR3, as DNA: TGCGCCAGCAGCCAAGATCGGGGAGAAGCGGCCTCCTACAATGAGCAGTTCTTC. It encodes CASSQDRGEAASYNEQFF.

This sequence joins TRBV7-6 and TRBJ2-2, with a possible D match to TRBD2 (5 bases). V lost 8 bases to trimming and J lost 3 bases, with 7 bases between them. Germline V gene data show CDR1 as SGHVS and CDR2 as FNYEAQ. This CDR3 spans 12 amino acids. As DNA, the CDR3 is TGTGCCAGCCTGAGGGACACCGGGGAGCTGTTTTTT. Amino acids: CASLRDTGELFF.

This chain connects TRBV7-8 to TRBJ2-1, with D perhaps matching TRBD2 (6 bases). Germline values: CDR1 SGHVS, CDR2 FQNEAQ. The V end was cut by 3 bases, the J end by 4 bases, with 16 bases between. The CDR3 consists of 16 residues. For the CDR3, the DNA is TGTGCCAGCAGCTTTAGACTAGGCTGGGATTACAATGAGCAGTTCTTC. This codes for CASSFRLGWDYNEQFF.

CDR3 nucleotides: TGTGCCAGTAGTAGGGCACGACAGGGGGCCGTCCAAGAGACCCAGTACTTC. It codes for CASSRARQGAVQETQYF. The chain combines TRBV19 with TRBJ2-5; 10 bases line up with TRBD1. CDR3 size: 17 residues. Germline-derived CDR1 and CDR2 are LNHDA and SQIVND (reference sequence). Trimming at V came to 4 bases and at J to 1 base, leaving 9 bases not matched to a gene.

The V call is TRBV14, the J call TRBJ2-1; TRBD1 might be the D (6 bases). V gave up 1 base and J gave up 9 bases, with 22 bases separating them. The CDR3 spans 17 residues. Germline assignment: CDR1 SGHDN and CDR2 FVKESK. The CDR3 loop reads CASSQGLGTLGRSEQFF. DNA of the CDR3: TGTGCCAGCAGCCAAGGTCTAGGGACACTAGGTCGGAGTGAGCAGTTCTTC.

The chain uses TRBV7-9 and TRBJ2-3; 7 bases agree with TRBD2. CDR1 is SEHNR, CDR2 FQNEAQ, per germline (reference sequence). Trimming at V came to 5 bases and at J to 0 bases, leaving 5 bases not matched to a gene. This CDR3 has 15 amino acids. The CDR3 DNA follows: TGTGCCAGCAGCCAAAGACTAGCTAGCACAGATACGCAGTATTTT. It yields the protein CASSQRLASTDTQYF.

This clone appeared a few times. V is TRBV15 and J is TRBJ2-4, with 8 bases identical to TRBD1. This CDR3 comprises 15 residues. The V gene end was trimmed by 4 bases and the J gene end by 2 bases; junction bases not matched to a gene: 4. The germline V gene has CDR1 LNHNV and CDR2 YYDKDF (reference sequence). For the CDR3, the DNA is TGTGCCACCAGCAAGACAGGGGAAACCAAAAACATTCAGTACTTC. Translating it yields CATSKTGETKNIQYF.

The chain employs TRBV29-1 and TRBJ2-7; D call uncertain. Trimming left V 2 bases short and J 2 bases short, with 7 bases between. Germline assignment: CDR1 SQVTM and CDR2 ANQGSEA. This CDR3 has 12 residues. For the CDR3, the DNA is TGCAGCGTTGAACGGAGCCCCTACGAGCAGTACTTC. Translated: CSVERSPYEQYF.